Listed here are 3 T cell receptor beta chains from one sample, sequenced in a study of blood T cell repertoires in COVID-19. Profiling relied on immunoSEQ multiplex PCR, and the TCRdb table lists in-frame clones only, not all of them. The sample carries tens of thousands of clones, approximately 86% recorded once. Material: peripheral blood. These receptors all stem from a human donor in a cohort sampled during active COVID-19.

This rearrangement joins TRBV28 to TRBJ2-1; 11 bases match TRBD1. V trimming: 9 bases; J trimming: 7 bases; junction bases outside the gene matches: 11. The CDR3 totals 15 residues. Germline V gene sequence: CDR1 MDHEN, CDR2 SYDVKM. Here the CDR3 reads CASTRTGGVRNEQFF. In DNA, the CDR3 is TGTGCCAGTACTCGGACAGGGGGCGTAAGAAATGAGCAGTTCTTC.

The rearrangement links TRBV6-5 to TRBJ1-2, with unresolved D. CDR1 is MNHEY, CDR2 SVGAGI, per germline. The CDR3 is made up of 15 amino acids. Trimming took 4 bases from V and 5 from J, leaving 17 bases between them. In DNA form, the CDR3 reads TGTGCCAGCAGTTTCGAGAGGAGCGGGAGATATGGCTACACCTTC. It encodes CASSFERSGRYGYTF.

In its sample, this clone was seen once. This chain joins TRBV7-2 and TRBJ2-1; TRBD2 matches 8 bases. CDR1 is SGHTA and CDR2 is FQGNSA in the germline V gene. The J segment lost 5 bases and the V segment lost 2 bases, leaving 8 bases of the junction unmatched. This CDR3 contains 16 residues. CDR3 sequence: CASSLNPAGVHNEQFF. Written as DNA, the CDR3 is TGTGCCAGCAGCTTAAATCCAGCGGGAGTCCACAATGAGCAGTTCTTC.